This T cell receptor beta chain was sequenced in a study of blood T cells in healthy people across ages. It was with a sample-barcoded 5' primer and a J-beta primer mix that a second PCR of roughly 7 to 12 cycles was run. TCRdb passed the 5' RACE reads through MiXCR, listing each CDR3 protein once. In the table there are around 800,000 distinct CDR3 sequences, about a quarter of which are singletons. This clonotype was seen repeatedly, ten times or more. What it binds is unknown. CDR1 and CDR2 from the germline V gene are DFQATT and SNEGSKA (reference sequence). V dropped 2 bases and J dropped 0 bases, with 8 bases sitting between them. The CDR3 spans 14 residues. Study-wide findings and caveats: Roughly linearly, TCR beta diversity per million T cells fell as age increased.

These data were also filed under a second study, of T cells of mothers and their children.

The clonotype comes from a boy aged 5-17 years in good health. Material: blood. The V and J genes are TRBV20-1 and TRBJ1-3; D is unclear. CDR3 residues: CSARLSSSGNTIYF. In DNA, the CDR3 is TGCAGTGCTAGATTGAGCTCCTCTGGAAACACCATATATTTT.